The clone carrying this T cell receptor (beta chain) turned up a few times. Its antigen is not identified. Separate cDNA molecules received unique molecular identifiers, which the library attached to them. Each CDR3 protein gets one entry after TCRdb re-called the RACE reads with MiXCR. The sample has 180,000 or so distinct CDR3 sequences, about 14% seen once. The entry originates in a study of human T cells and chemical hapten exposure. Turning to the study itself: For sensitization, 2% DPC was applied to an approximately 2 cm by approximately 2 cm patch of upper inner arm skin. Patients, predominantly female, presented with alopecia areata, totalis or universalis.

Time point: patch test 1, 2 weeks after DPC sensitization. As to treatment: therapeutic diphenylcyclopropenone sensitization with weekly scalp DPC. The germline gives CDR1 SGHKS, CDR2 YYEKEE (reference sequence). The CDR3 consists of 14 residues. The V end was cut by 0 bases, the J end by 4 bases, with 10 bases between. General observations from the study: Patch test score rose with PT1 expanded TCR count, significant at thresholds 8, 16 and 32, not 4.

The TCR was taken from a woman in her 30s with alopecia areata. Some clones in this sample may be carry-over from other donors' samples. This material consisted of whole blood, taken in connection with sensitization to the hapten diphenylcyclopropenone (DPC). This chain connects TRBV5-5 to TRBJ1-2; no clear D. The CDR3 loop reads CASSLVQVLYGYTF. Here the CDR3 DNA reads TGTGCCAGCAGCTTGGTTCAGGTTCTCTATGGCTACACCTTC.